Each of the 16 T cell receptor beta chains below was sequenced from the same sample in a study of patients and donors after allogeneic stem cell transplantation. MiXCR was run by TCRdb on the RT-PCR reads, yielding one entry per CDR3 protein. Among 65,000 to 80,000 distinct CDR3 sequences listed, more than 25% were seen once. Sample: blood, either unsorted or a sorted T cell fraction (not recorded which). These receptors came from a human donor who was either an allogeneic HSCT recipient or a stem cell or donor lymphocyte infusion donor (not recorded which). It is not recorded whose cells these are; they may come from a transplant donor.

The chain is built from TRBV20-1 and TRBJ1-2; the D is unclear. The CDR3 contains 11 residues. V dropped 0 bases and J dropped 8 bases, with 7 bases sitting between them. Germline V lookup: CDR1 DFQATT, CDR2 SNEGSKA (reference sequence). Here the CDR3 reads CSAREYDGYTF. The CDR3 DNA follows: TGCAGTGCTAGAGAGTACGACGGCTACACCTTC.

A few counts support this clonotype. This sequence joins TRBV20-1 and TRBJ1-3; TRBD1 might be the D (5 bases). Germline-derived CDR1 and CDR2 are DFQATT and SNEGSKA (reference sequence). V shed 5 bases and J shed 0 bases, with 14 bases lying between them. The CDR3 sequence is 15 residues long. CDR3 amino acids: CSARDPNPSGNTIYF. In DNA, the CDR3 is TGCAGTGCTCGGGACCCAAACCCCTCTGGAAACACCATATATTTT.

The chain recombines TRBV12-3 or TRBV12-4 with TRBJ2-5; the D call may be TRBD1 or TRBD2 (5 bases each). The CDR3 is 14 residues long. The V and J ends lost 4 bases and 8 bases respectively, with 17 bases between them. Here the CDR3 DNA reads TGTGCCAGCAGTTCCGGGGCCGCTGGGCATACCCAGTACTTC. This gives the protein CASSSGAAGHTQYF.

This clonotype was counted many times. V gene TRBV20-1 combines with J gene TRBJ1-1; 7 positions match TRBD1. The CDR3 length is 13 residues. The J segment lost 0 bases and the V segment lost 5 bases, leaving 3 bases of the junction unmatched. Germline assignment: CDR1 DFQATT and CDR2 SNEGSKA (reference sequence). The DNA for the CDR3 is TGCAGTGCTCCGGGACAGCTGAACACTGAAGCTTTCTTT. Amino acid sequence: CSAPGQLNTEAFF.

The chain combines TRBV6-2 or TRBV6-3 with TRBJ2-2; D call uncertain. This CDR3 comprises 14 residues. CDR1 is MNHEY and CDR2 is SVGEGT in the germline V gene. V was pared by 8 bases and J by 2 bases, with 12 bases between. CDR3 bases: TGTGCCAGCGGGATAGCACCTAACACCGGGGAGCTGTTTTTT. It is translated as CASGIAPNTGELFF.

The chain links TRBV4-1 to TRBJ1-6; 7 bases are a match to TRBD1. The germline gives CDR1 MGHRA, CDR2 YSYEKL. The CDR3 covers 16 residues. V lost 1 base to trimming and J lost 7 bases; unmatched junction nucleotides: 7. The CDR3 DNA follows: TGCGCCAGCAGCCAAGTTGGCAGGGGGGGGAATTCACCCCTCCACTTT. This sequence encodes CASSQVGRGGNSPLHF.

This clonotype was counted only a few times. The V call is TRBV11-2, the J call TRBJ1-1; 8 bases are a match to TRBD1. There are 15 residues in the CDR3. With 0 bases clipped from V and 6 bases from J, the junction kept 6 bases outside the gene matches. The germline V gene encodes CDR1 SGHAT and CDR2 FQNNGV. The CDR3 region is CASSLEDRDKAEAFF. CDR3 DNA: TGTGCCAGCAGCTTAGAGGACAGGGACAAGGCTGAAGCTTTCTTT.

The V and J genes are TRBV5-6 and TRBJ2-3; D is unresolved. There are 16 residues in the CDR3. The germline V gene encodes CDR1 SGHDT and CDR2 YYEEEE. V gave up 1 base and J gave up 2 bases, with 14 bases separating them. This CDR3 reads CASSLRGVGDTDTQYF. The DNA of the CDR3 is TGTGCCAGCAGCTTGCGAGGTGTCGGAGACACAGATACGCAGTATTTT.

The chain carries TRBV20-1 and TRBJ2-1; D ambiguous. Germline V lookup: CDR1 DFQATT, CDR2 SNEGSKA (reference sequence). V was pared by 0 bases and J by 5 bases, with 14 bases between. The CDR3 covers 15 residues. This CDR3 reads CSARDAAGRNNEQFF. The CDR3 DNA reads as TGCAGTGCTAGAGATGCCGCAGGACGAAACAATGAGCAGTTCTTC.

The chain employs TRBV24-1 and TRBJ2-3, with D possibly TRBD1 on 6 matching bases. The germline V gene encodes CDR1 KGHDR and CDR2 SFDVKD. V was cut by 4 bases and J by 4 bases, with 14 bases left in between. The length of the CDR3 is 15 residues. The CDR3 region has the DNA TGTGCCACCAGTGACCGGACAGAAGGGCCAGATACGCAGTATTTT. Translated: CATSDRTEGPDTQYF.

This clonotype was recorded at least ten times. V usage is TRBV6-2 or TRBV6-3 and J usage is TRBJ2-7; no reliable D call. The germline V and J ends were trimmed by 6 bases and 2 bases, with 14 bases remaining between them. The CDR3 runs to 14 residues. Germline V gene data show CDR1 as MNHEY and CDR2 as SVGEGT. As DNA, the CDR3 is TGTGCCAGCAGGCGGCGGATGGGTCCCTACGAGCAGTACTTC. As protein: CASRRRMGPYEQYF.

This clonotype was found once. The CDR3 is CASSSRLADSNYEQYF. CDR3 sequence (DNA): TGCGCCAGCAGCTCCCGACTAGCGGATAGCAACTACGAGCAGTACTTC. The V and J genes are TRBV5-1 and TRBJ2-7, with TRBD2 identical over 9 bases. This CDR3 is 16 amino acids long. Trimming took 3 bases from V and 3 from J; bases not matched to a gene: 10. Germline V gene sequence: CDR1 SGHRS, CDR2 YFSETQ. Full variable domain (missing parts from reference TRBV5-1 and TRBJ2-7): KAGVTQTPRYLIKTRGQQVTLSCSPISGHRSVSWYQQTPGQGLQFLFEYFSETQRNKGNFPGRFSGRQFSNSRSEMNVSTLELGDSALYLCASSSRLADSNYEQYFGPGTRLTVT.

The chain has TRBV7-2 and TRBJ1-1; D remains unclear. This CDR3 region has 13 residues. The ends were cut back, 1 base at V and 4 bases at J, with 7 bases in the middle. CDR1 and CDR2 from the germline V gene are SGHTA and FQGNSA. The CDR3 loop is CASSLDLVTEAFF. CDR3 nucleotide sequence: TGTGCCAGCAGCTTAGACCTGGTCACTGAAGCTTTCTTT.

This clonotype occurred a few times. The V gene is TRBV10-3, the J gene TRBJ1-2; D unclear. Trimming took off 6 bases at V and 3 bases at J, with 8 bases between the two ends. In germline, CDR1 is ENHRY, CDR2 SYGVKD. The CDR3 is made up of 12 amino acids. In DNA, the CDR3 is TGTGCCATCAGCGAGAGGGACTATGGCTACACCTTC. Its translation is CAISERDYGYTF.

This clonotype has more than one count but fewer than ten. The CDR3 loop reads CASSKDSTYSGNTIYF. The CDR3 DNA is TGTGCCAGCAGTAAGGACAGCACCTATTCTGGAAACACCATATATTTT. The chain uses TRBV2 and TRBJ1-3, with D possibly being TRBD1 (6 bases). V was pared by 5 bases and J by 1 base, with 15 bases between. Germline values: CDR1 SNHLY, CDR2 FYNNEI. The CDR3 spans 16 residues.

V is TRBV12-3 or TRBV12-4 and J is TRBJ2-1, with D perhaps TRBD2 (5 bases). The CDR3 totals 14 residues. V was shortened by 3 bases and J by 9 bases, with 15 bases between the two germline ends. The CDR3 DNA reads as TGTGCCAGCAGTTTCGGGCTAGCACGCCCTGAGCAGTTCTTC. Its protein is CASSFGLARPEQFF.